The text below deals with one T cell receptor beta chain. Antigen unknown. The sample is drawn from a study of response to subunit inactivated influenza vaccine. General study results and limits: Authors suggested that a seasonal influenza vaccination recruits few new T cells each time.

TCRdb analysed the RT-PCR reads with MiXCR anew, one entry per CDR3 protein. Counted here are about 520,000 distinct CDR3 sequences, roughly 7.9% occurring once; the ten biggest clones make up around 13%. V shed 6 bases and J 5 bases; nucleotides not matched to a gene: 4. The CDR3 extends over 15 amino acids. Germline V gives CDR1 MDHEN, CDR2 SYDVKM. The input for sequencing was PBMCs from blood, taken around 25 months after vaccination. The V call is TRBV28, the J call TRBJ2-1; 13 bases are shared with TRBD2. The TCR was taken from a man aged 50-75 years who received an inactivated influenza vaccine. In DNA, the CDR3 is TGTGCCAGCAGCTGGGGGACTAGCGGGGACAATGAGCAGTTCTTC. This sequence encodes CASSWGTSGDNEQFF. Full variable domain (rest looked up from reference TRBV28 and TRBJ2-1): DVKVTQSSRYLVKRTGEKVFLECVQDMDHENMFWYRQDPGLGLRLIYFSYDVKMKEKGDIPEGYSVSREKKERFSLILESASTNQTSMYLCASSWGTSGDNEQFFGPGTRLTVL.